The T cell receptor beta chain under discussion was sequenced for a study of blood T cell repertoires in COVID-19. As for the study in general: PBMCs, B-cell-depleted T cells, or T cells provided the cDNA or gDNA that made up the material.

This CDR3 region has 18 residues. Unmatched junction bases numbered 8, after V lost 1 base and J lost 3 bases. The germline CDR1 and CDR2 sequences are SGHVS and FNYEAQ. Authors' analysis steps: Nucleated cell counts were estimated from reference gene primer amplification. Data came from immunoSEQ multiplex PCR; TCRdb stores just in-frame clones and leaves some out. Clone size and the V and J calls come from that table; the DNA yielded D and trimming. The table has about 110,000 clones, roughly 80% seen once. The receptor was derived from an older man with active or convalescent COVID-19. The chain has TRBV7-6 and TRBJ2-3; the match to TRBD2 covers 12 bases. Sequenced material: peripheral blood. CDR3 coding DNA: TGTGCCAGCAGCTTAGAAATGATAACTAGCGGGGGGACAGATACGCAGTATTTT. Amino acid sequence: CASSLEMITSGGTDTQYF.